The 9 T cell receptor beta chains given below trace back to one sample, sequenced in a study of liver allograft versus peripheral blood T cells. Study in general: Peripheral blood of the recipients supplied T cell receptor repertoires that were compared with those in transplanted livers.

MiXCR, applied by TCRdb to the reads, yields one record per CDR3 protein. Altogether several thousand distinct CDR3 sequences are present, about 15% being singletons, with the ten largest covering 2.5% to 3.5%. Source of these receptors: a human patient who had a liver transplant. Some T cells may have come from the graft donor.

This clonotype was recorded many times. The rearrangement links TRBV14 to TRBJ2-2; TRBD1 matches at 9 bases. V lost 2 bases to trimming and J lost 6 bases; unmatched junction nucleotides: 7. CDR1 is SGHDN and CDR2 is FVKESK in the germline V gene. The CDR3 has 16 residues. CDR3 sequence: CASSQFGQGMSGELFF. CDR3 nucleotides: TGTGCCAGCAGCCAATTTGGACAGGGGATGTCCGGGGAGCTGTTTTTT.

Within the sample, this clonotype is medium-sized (0.01 to 0.1%). This chain uses TRBV18 with TRBJ2-1; TRBD2 matches at 7 bases. The length of the CDR3 is 14 residues. Looked up from germline, CDR1 is KGHSH and CDR2 is LQKENI. V shed 2 bases and J 2 bases; nucleotides not matched to a gene: 0. In nucleotides, the CDR3 is TGTGCCAGCTCACCAGGGGGGGCCTACAATGAGCAGTTCTTC. It codes for CASSPGGAYNEQFF.

The chain links TRBV20-1 to TRBJ2-7, with D uncertain. Germline CDR1 is DFQATT and CDR2 is SNEGSKA (reference sequence). Trimming removed 7 bases from V and 2 bases from J, with 12 bases in between. This CDR3 is 12 amino acids long. CDR3 sequence: CSVLSPPYEQYF. CDR3 coding DNA: TGCAGTGTACTAAGTCCACCCTACGAGCAGTACTTC.

This clonotype was detected a few times. The rearrangement links TRBV7-9 to TRBJ1-1; the D is unclear. The V gene's germline CDR1 is SEHNR and CDR2 FQNEAQ (reference sequence). The CDR3 is made up of 14 amino acids. V lost 3 bases and J 0 bases, leaving 8 bases between the germline ends. The CDR3 DNA follows: TGTGCCAGCAGCTTCTTGACGGTGAACACTGAAGCTTTCTTT. Its translation: CASSFLTVNTEAFF.

The chain has TRBV5-4 and TRBJ2-5; 8 nucleotides line up with TRBD2. CDR1 and CDR2 (germline): SGHNT, YYREEE (reference sequence). Germline trimming cut 4 bases from V and 5 bases from J; bases unmatched to any gene: 7. The length of the CDR3 is 14 residues. The CDR3 DNA reads as TGTGCCAGCAGCGGGGAGGCTAGCGGGGAGACCCAGTACTTC. Protein: CASSGEASGETQYF.

In its sample, this clonotype ranks as medium-sized. This chain connects TRBV19 to TRBJ1-2; D not resolved. Germline V CDR1 and CDR2: LNHDA, SQIVND (reference sequence). The CDR3 has 14 amino acids. V was pared by 5 bases and J by 4 bases, with 14 bases between. The CDR3 sequence is CASSPSSRSYGYTF. The CDR3 nucleotides read TGTGCCAGTAGTCCGAGTTCAAGGAGCTATGGCTACACCTTC.

In this sample, this clonotype turned up once. The J gene is TRBJ1-1, the V gene TRBV28; tentative D call: TRBD1 (5 bases). Per germline, CDR1 MDHEN and CDR2 SYDVKM. CDR3 size: 13 residues. Between the trimmed V and J ends, which lost 5 bases and 4 bases, there was a span of 11 bases. This CDR3 reads CASSAGSATEAFF. CDR3 bases: TGTGCCAGCAGTGCAGGGTCGGCCACTGAAGCTTTCTTT.

The sample holds a few counts of this clonotype. The CDR3 region is CASSLTPNYEQYF. The CDR3 nucleotides are TGTGCCAGCAGCTTAACCCCTAACTACGAGCAGTACTTC. The chain uses TRBV7-9 and TRBJ2-7; no reliable D call. Germline-derived CDR1 and CDR2 are SEHNR and FQNEAQ (reference sequence). This CDR3 contains 13 residues. The V and J ends lost 2 bases and 3 bases respectively, with 8 bases between them.

This clonotype has just a few counts. The chain has TRBV20-1 and TRBJ2-7; weak D call: TRBD1 (5 bases). The V gene's germline CDR1 is DFQATT and CDR2 SNEGSKA (reference sequence). The CDR3 contains 12 residues. The V end lost 3 bases, the J end lost 4 bases, and 10 bases lay between the germline ends. The CDR3: CSASGAGYEQYF. CDR3 nucleotides: TGCAGTGCTAGTGGGGCAGGGTACGAGCAGTACTTC.